These T cell receptor beta chains were read from a single sample in a study of T cells in Graves' hyperthyroidism and ophthalmopathy. TCRdb processed the multiplex PCR reads anew with MiXCR; each CDR3 protein has one entry. The table lists about 98,000 distinct CDR3 sequences, approximately 42% of them singletons. The sample consisted of peripheral blood or thyroid tissue (not recorded which). Every receptor here comes from a woman aged 25 to 45 with Graves' hyperthyroidism. Both conserved end residues are part of each CDR3. The order of the fields is D gene, clone size, V gene, CDR3 length, J gene, CDR3 protein, CDR3 DNA. The D gene is left open where the match is weak. Clone size is not always given. Where it is, it says once, few, many or a class for expanded clones.

TRBD1,few,TRBV3-1,14,TRBJ2-7,CASSPGTGTYEQYF,TGTGCCAGCAGCCCCGGGACAGGGACGTACGAGCAGTACTTC
NA,NA,TRBV7-2,12,TRBJ2-7,CASSSSGYQQYF,TGTGCCAGCAGCTCCAGCGGGTACCAGCAGTACTTC
NA,many,TRBV7-3,10,TRBJ2-7,CASSSGKQYF,TGTGCCAGCAGCTCCGGCAAGCAGTACTTC
NA,many,TRBV2,16,TRBJ1-4,CASRPARVATNEKLFF,TGTGCCAGCAGACCCGCTAGGGTCGCAACTAATGAAAAACTGTTTTTT
TRBD1,medium-sized,TRBV12-3/TRBV12-4,14,TRBJ2-7,CASSPRDRPYEQYF,TGTGCCAGCAGTCCACGGGACAGACCCTACGAGCAGTACTTC
TRBD1,many,TRBV9,16,TRBJ2-5,CASSPPTGGGQETQYF,TGTGCCAGCAGCCCACCGACAGGGGGTGGCCAAGAGACCCAGTACTTC
TRBD1,NA,TRBV7-3,16,TRBJ2-7,CASSSRPGQGTYEQYF,TGTGCCAGCAGCTCCCGTCCGGGACAGGGTACCTACGAGCAGTACTTC
NA,many,TRBV14,13,TRBJ2-7,CASSLRLGGEQYF,TGTGCCAGCAGCCTAAGACTAGGTGGCGAGCAGTACTTC
TRBD1,NA,TRBV7-3,13,TRBJ2-7,CASSPQGANEQYF,TGTGCCAGCAGCCCACAGGGGGCCAACGAGCAGTACTTC
NA,NA,TRBV6-4,16,TRBJ1-4,CASRDTGGPRREKLFF,TGTGCCAGCAGGGACACAGGCGGGCCCCGGAGGGAAAAACTGTTTTTT
TRBD1,once,TRBV2,19,TRBJ1-4,CASSDPSGSSDRAREKLFF,TGTGCCAGCAGTGATCCTAGCGGGAGTTCGGACAGGGCACGGGAAAAACTGTTTTTT
TRBD2,NA,TRBV9,14,TRBJ2-5,CASSVGLGEETQYF,TGTGCCAGCAGCGTGGGACTAGGGGAAGAGACCCAGTACTTC
NA,many,TRBV3-1,13,TRBJ1-1,CASSSDGGPRAFF,TGTGCCAGCAGCTCAGACGGCGGGCCGAGAGCTTTCTTT
TRBD1,NA,TRBV11-2,12,TRBJ1-1,CASSPDRVEAFF,TGTGCCAGCAGCCCAGACAGGGTTGAAGCTTTCTTT
NA,medium-sized,TRBV15,13,TRBJ2-5,CATSRADQETQYF,TGTGCCACCAGCAGGGCAGACCAAGAGACCCAGTACTTC
NA,many,TRBV11-2,13,TRBJ2-7,CASSLHGGYEQYF,TGTGCCAGCAGCTTACACGGAGGTTACGAGCAGTACTTC
NA,NA,TRBV10-3,14,TRBJ2-5,CAISDRGMMETQYF,TGTGCCATCAGTGATAGGGGGATGATGGAGACCCAGTACTTC
NA,many,TRBV20-1,13,TRBJ2-5,CSARSGWGETQYF,TGCAGTGCTAGAAGTGGGTGGGGGGAGACCCAGTACTTC
NA,many,TRBV6-6,12,TRBJ2-7,CASSSPPTEQYF,TGTGCCAGCAGTTCTCCCCCAACCGAGCAGTACTTC
NA,NA,TRBV11-2,23,TRBJ1-4,CASSAGAFDETQYFGTLGEKLFF,NA
TRBD1,NA,TRBV29-1,16,TRBJ1-5,CSVSIAGTGSNQPQHF,TGCAGCGTATCTATAGCCGGGACAGGTAGCAATCAGCCCCAGCATTTT
NA,NA,TRBV7-2,13,TRBJ1-1,CAWRGPLNTEAFF,TGTGCCTGGAGGGGTCCCCTGAACACTGAAGCTTTCTTT
NA,NA,TRBV20-1,14,TRBJ2-7,CSASGGGKTYEQYF,TGCAGTGCTAGCGGGGGCGGGAAAACCTACGAGCAGTACTTC
NA,once,TRBV15,15,TRBJ1-1,CATSSGGRGNTEAFF,TGTGCCACCAGCAGCGGGGGCAGGGGGAACACTGAAGCTTTCTTT
NA,many,TRBV5-5,14,TRBJ2-5,CASSLDPGVETQYF,TGTGCCAGCAGTCTTGATCCGGGAGTGGAGACCCAGTACTTC
TRBD1,many,TRBV6-5,13,TRBJ1-1,CASRRDRDAEAFF,TGTGCCAGCAGACGAGACAGGGATGCTGAAGCTTTCTTT
NA,many,TRBV20-1,15,TRBJ2-5,CSARDRLGIGETQYF,TGCAGTGCTAGAGATCGGCTAGGAATCGGGGAGACCCAGTACTTC
NA,many,TRBV3-1,13,TRBJ2-7,CASSQEDYYEQYF,TGTGCCAGCAGCCAAGAGGACTACTACGAGCAGTACTTC
TRBD1,many,TRBV10-3,12,TRBJ1-1,CAIGDRYTEAFF,TGTGCCATCGGGGACAGGTACACTGAAGCTTTCTTT
NA,few,TRBV30,14,TRBJ1-3,CAWSAIQRPNTIYF,TGTGCCTGGAGTGCGATCCAGCGGCCAAACACCATATATTTT
NA,NA,TRBV2,14,TRBJ2-7,CASNTGRGVGEQYF,TGTGCCAGCAACACAGGGAGAGGTGTCGGGGAGCAGTACTTC
NA,few,TRBV20-1,11,TRBJ1-1,CSARAETEAFF,TGCAGTGCTAGAGCCGAGACTGAAGCTTTCTTT
TRBD1,NA,TRBV10-3,13,TRBJ1-6,CAIKGQGNSPLHF,TGTGCCATCAAGGGACAGGGCAATTCACCCCTCCACTTT
NA,many,TRBV10-3,14,TRBJ1-4,CAISAGLANEKLFF,TGTGCCATCAGCGCAGGGCTGGCTAATGAAAAACTGTTTTTT